This TCR beta chain was recorded in a study of PD-L1 blockade in urothelial cancer. Study-wide context: Male sex and bladder-origin urothelial cancer characterized about 90% of the 29 patients. Prior regimens of chemotherapy numbered 0 to 3 per patient.

V lost 3 bases to trimming and J lost 5 bases; unmatched junction nucleotides: 11. The CDR3 contains 16 residues. Germline values: CDR1 GTSNPN, CDR2 SVGIG (reference sequence). Time point indicated: pretreatment peripheral blood. Clones were sequenced by immunoSEQ multiplex PCR, and TCRdb holds only the in-frame ones, with some missing. In the table there are about 95,000 clones, around 90% of which are singletons. This chain connects TRBV30 to TRBJ2-5; 11 positions match TRBD2. The TCR originated in a man aged 55 to 70 with urothelial cancer. The input for sequencing was PBMCs, taken around atezolizumab (anti-PD-L1) treatment. The CDR3 reads CAWSAYGASGRETQYF. CDR3 bases: TGTGCCTGGAGCGCCTACGGAGCTAGCGGGAGGGAGACCCAGTACTTC.